The rows below give T cell receptor beta chains drawn from one sample of a study of CD8+CD57+ T cells in acquired aplastic anemia. TCRdb reanalysed the reads using MiXCR and keeps one entry per CDR3 protein. Of 400,000 to 500,000 distinct CDR3 sequences listed, about two thirds are singletons. Material: sorted CD4+, CD8+, or CD8+CD57+ T cells (not recorded which) from PBMCs. All receptors come from a human donor in good health, serving as a control. CDR3s include the opening cysteine and the closing phenylalanine or tryptophan. The D gene is left open where the match is weak. Clone size is stated in some rows and not others, as once, few, many or a class when expanded.

NA	TRBD2	TRBV7-2	TRBJ2-6	TGTGCCAGCGGGACTAGCGGGGGACTCGGGGAGGCCCAGTTCCTGACTTTC	CASGTSGGLGEAQFLTF
NA	TRBD1	TRBV2	TRBJ1-6	TGTGCCAGCAGGAGGGACAGTAATTCACCCCTCCACTTT	CASRRDSNSPLHF
NA	NA	TRBV5-4	TRBJ1-2	TGTGCCAGCAGTCTAGAGGCGCAGTCCTATGGCTACACCTTC	CASSLEAQSYGYTF
once	NA	TRBV19	TRBJ1-5	TGTGCCAGTAGTATGAATGGCAGGGATCAGCCCCAGCATTTT	CASSMNGRDQPQHF
NA	NA	TRBV20-1	TRBJ2-3	TGCAGTGCTAGAGATTCCGGCAGCGACAATACGCAGTATTTT	CSARDSGSDNTQYF
once	NA	TRBV7-2	TRBJ2-5	TGTGCCAGCAGCCAAAGCCAGGGAGCAAAGACCCAGTACTTC	CASSQSQGAKTQYF
NA	NA	TRBV9	TRBJ2-5	TGTGCCAGCAGTACAGATCACAGGACTAACACCGAGGAGCAGTACTTC	CASSTDHRTNTEEQYF
many	TRBD1	TRBV19	TRBJ1-3	TGTGCCAGTAGTACCCAGGACAGGTCTGGAAACACCATATATTTT	CASSTQDRSGNTIYF
NA	TRBD1	TRBV29-1	TRBJ2-7	TGCAGCGTTGGAGTACAGGGGCGCGAGCAGTACTTC	CSVGVQGREQYF
NA	NA	TRBV5-4	TRBJ2-7	TGCGCCAGCAGCCAAGACCTAGAACTGAACTACGAGCAGTACTTC	CASSQDLELNYEQYF
few	NA	TRBV6-5	TRBJ2-7	TGTGCCAGCAGTCTATTTTCAGCAGGGGAGAAAAGGTACGAGCAGTACTTC	CASSLFSAGEKRYEQYF
many	TRBD1	TRBV24-1	TRBJ2-7	TGTGCCACCAGTGACCCACCCGGGACAGGGAAAGGCTACGAGCAGTACTTC	CATSDPPGTGKGYEQYF
NA	NA	TRBV19	TRBJ1-3	TGTGCCAGTAGTACTGGGCGTCCCGGGGCCCCAGGGAGCAGTTCTTTT	CASSTGRPGAPGSSSF
NA	NA	TRBV19	TRBJ2-7	TGTGCCAGTAGTGGACGACAGGTAATCTACGAGCAGTACTTC	CASSGRQVIYEQYF
NA	NA	TRBV9	TRBJ1-1	TGTGCCAGCAGCGTAGTCGTGGGGGCGGACACTGAAGCTTTCTTT	CASSVVVGADTEAFF
NA	NA	TRBV2	TRBJ2-7	NA	CASSDGQGATQYFGF
NA	NA	TRBV10-1	TRBJ1-5	TGTGCCAGCAGTGCCCCAGGTTGGGACGAACCGGCCCAGCATTTT	CASSAPGWDEPAQHF
NA	NA	TRBV7-8	TRBJ2-3	TGTGCCAGCAGGCCGCGGGCGAACGGGGAGAACACTGAATATTTT	CASRPRANGENTEYF
NA	TRBD1	TRBV7-3	TRBJ1-6	TGTGCCAGCAGCCTCGGGGACAGGGGGGTCCACCACTTT	CASSLGDRGVHHF
many	NA	TRBV6-1	TRBJ1-4	TGTGCCAGCAGCTATCCCGGGCCGAATGAAAAACTGTTTTTT	CASSYPGPNEKLFF
many	NA	TRBV6-1	TRBJ2-3	TGTGCCAGCAAGAAACAGACACCCACAGATACGCAGTATTTT	CASKKQTPTDTQYF
NA	NA	TRBV20-1	TRBJ1-2	TGCAGTGCCAGAGGGGGGAGGGGTGAAGATGGCTACACCTTC	CSARGGRGEDGYTF
many	NA	TRBV5-6	TRBJ1-5	TGTGCCAGCAGCTACCAGGGGTCTGAGCCCCAGCATTTT	CASSYQGSEPQHF
many	TRBD1	TRBV20-1	TRBJ1-5	TGCAGTGCTGTTACAGGGGGCAATCAGCCCCAGCATTTT	CSAVTGGNQPQHF
NA	TRBD2	TRBV20-1	TRBJ2-3	TGCAGTGCGACTAGCCGCCACTCTAGCACAGATACGCAGTATTTT	CSATSRHSSTDTQYF
NA	TRBD2	TRBV7-2	TRBJ2-7	TGTGCCAGCAGCTCGGGACTAGCGGGGGGGCTTGAGCAGTACTTC	CASSSGLAGGLEQYF
few	NA	TRBV19	TRBJ1-3	TGTGCCAGCACGAGGGGCCCTCGGGGGTCTGGAAACACCATATATTTT	CASTRGPRGSGNTIYF
NA	NA	TRBV20-1	TRBJ2-7	TGCAGTGCTAGAGCTGGGACATCCGAGAAGTACTTC	CSARAGTSEKYF
NA	NA	TRBV15	TRBJ1-2	TGTGCCACCAGCACCGGGCGTTTGGACTATGGCTACACCTTC	CATSTGRLDYGYTF
NA	NA	TRBV10-3	TRBJ1-4	TGTGCCATCAGTGAGTTTACACGGGAGACACTGTTTTTT	CAISEFTRETLFF
NA	TRBD1	TRBV7-8	TRBJ2-7	TGCGCCAGCAGCTCCCCGGGACAGTTCGACGGGCAGTACTTC	CASSSPGQFDGQYF
NA	NA	TRBV7-8	TRBJ1-1	TGTGCCAGCAGCTTAGCCCTTACTAAGCAGTTTTTCGGGTTCTTT	CASSLALTKQFFGFF
NA	NA	TRBV15	TRBJ2-1	TGTGCCACCAGCAGCGGAGGGGTTAATGAGCAGTTCTTC	CATSSGGVNEQFF
NA	TRBD1	TRBV19	TRBJ1-2	TGTGCCAGTAGTAGCGCCGGGACAGGGACAGATGGCTACACCTTC	CASSSAGTGTDGYTF
many	NA	TRBV6-5	TRBJ1-6	TGTGCCAGCAGCCGACAGGTTTATAATTCACCCCTCCACTTT	CASSRQVYNSPLHF
once	TRBD2	TRBV11-1	TRBJ2-1	TGTGCCAGCAGCCCCCGGACTAGCGGGGGAGTCGAGCAGTTCTTC	CASSPRTSGGVEQFF
many	TRBD2	TRBV7-3	TRBJ2-2	TGTGCCAGCAGCCAGTCGCTAGCGGGCTATCACACCGGGGAGCTGTTTTTT	CASSQSLAGYHTGELFF